These 24 T cell receptor beta chains were all obtained from the same sample, sequenced in a study of T-cell memory formation after mild COVID-19. MiXCR was run by TCRdb on the 5' RACE reads, yielding one entry per CDR3 protein. The table lists approximately 260,000 distinct CDR3 sequences, 16% of them singletons. Sequenced material: PBMCs or a T cell subset sorted from them (not recorded which). The receptors were sampled from a man aged 18 to 30 who had mild COVID-19 (a few samples of this study predate the infection). Cell type and time point are not known.

This clonotype was observed a few times. The chain links TRBV7-2 to TRBJ2-1; 11 positions agree with TRBD2. With V trimmed by 4 bases and J by 6 bases, 11 bases remained unmatched. Germline lookup yields CDR1 SGHTA and CDR2 FQGNSA. The length of the CDR3 is 17 residues. CDR3 nucleotides: TGTGCCAGCAGCTGGGGGACTAGCGGACCCAAGGGCAATGAGCAGTTCTTC. Amino acids: CASSWGTSGPKGNEQFF.

The chain employs TRBV18 and TRBJ2-2; unclear D gene. Looked up from germline, CDR1 is KGHSH and CDR2 is LQKENI. This CDR3 has 16 amino acids. V lost 1 base, J lost 0 bases, and 9 bases lay in between. CDR3 loop: CASSPLFGSNTGELFF. CDR3 coding DNA: TGTGCCAGCTCACCACTCTTCGGATCGAACACCGGGGAGCTGTTTTTT.

The rearrangement uses TRBV20-1 and TRBJ1-3, with TRBD1 matching over 8 bases. The germline gives CDR1 DFQATT, CDR2 SNEGSKA (reference sequence). CDR3 length: 15 residues. With 1 base clipped from V and 4 bases from J, the junction kept 6 bases outside the gene matches. The chain's CDR3 is CSARGWDRKGNTIYF. The CDR3, as DNA: TGCAGTGCTAGAGGATGGGACAGGAAGGGAAACACCATATATTTT.

This clonotype was seen repeatedly, ten times or more. The V and J genes are TRBV20-1 and TRBJ2-2; possible D gene TRBD2, 6 bases. The germline gives CDR1 DFQATT, CDR2 SNEGSKA (reference sequence). V was clipped by 2 bases and J by 1 base, with 11 bases between them. This CDR3 is built from 15 residues. CDR3 in amino acids: CSARTSLLNTGELFF. Here the CDR3 DNA reads TGCAGTGCTAGAACTAGCTTACTGAACACCGGGGAGCTGTTTTTT.

There are many counts of this clonotype. This chain links TRBV6-1 with TRBJ2-4; no firm D call. With 3 bases removed from V and 0 bases from J, the gap between germline ends came to 9 bases. The CDR3 is 15 amino acids. Germline-derived CDR1 and CDR2 are MNHNS and SASEGT. CDR3 bases: TGTGCCAGCAGTGATTTTGGGTCAGCCAAAAACATTCAGTACTTC. The encoded protein is CASSDFGSAKNIQYF.

J is TRBJ2-1 and V is TRBV7-2; possible D gene TRBD1, 8 bases. V was trimmed by 5 bases and J by 4 bases, leaving 15 bases between them. CDR3 size: 15 residues. The germline gives CDR1 SGHTA, CDR2 FQGNSA. The CDR3 region is CASSPQGEGYNEQFF. DNA for the CDR3: TGTGCCAGCAGCCCACAGGGGGAGGGTTACAATGAGCAGTTCTTC.

This clonotype was recorded many times. This chain joins TRBV27 and TRBJ1-3, with D hard to call. The CDR3 loop spans 13 amino acids. Per the germline V gene, CDR1 is MNHEY and CDR2 is SMNVEV (reference sequence). V lost 3 bases to trimming and J lost 4 bases, with 7 bases between them. CDR3 loop: CASSLASGNTIYF. The CDR3 nucleotides are TGTGCCAGCAGTTTGGCCAGCGGAAACACCATATATTTT.

This clonotype has just a few counts. The rearrangement uses TRBV5-1 and TRBJ2-1, with a possible D match to TRBD2 (5 bases). CDR1 and CDR2 (germline): SGHRS, YFSETQ. The CDR3 is 15 amino acids. Between the trimmed V and J ends, which lost 5 bases and 0 bases, there was a span of 12 bases. CDR3: CASRQDSSSYNEQFF. The CDR3 bases are TGCGCCAGCAGGCAGGACTCGAGCTCCTACAATGAGCAGTTCTTC.

In this sample, this clonotype turned up a few times. The chain carries TRBV20-1 and TRBJ2-5; D remains unclear. Per germline, CDR1 DFQATT and CDR2 SNEGSKA (reference sequence). Trimming took 6 bases from V and 2 from J, leaving 4 bases between them. CDR3 length: 10 amino acids. The CDR3 DNA sequence: TGCAGTGCCCATCAAGAGACCCAGTACTTC. Protein: CSAHQETQYF.

This clonotype was found a few times. The rearrangement links TRBV2 to TRBJ1-5, with D maybe TRBD1 (5 bases). The CDR3 sequence is 13 residues long. Trimming pared 6 bases from V and 4 bases from J, leaving 10 bases between. Germline V gene sequence: CDR1 SNHLY, CDR2 FYNNEI. The DNA for the CDR3 is TGTGCCAGCAGCCGTGAGGGGAATCAGCCCCAGCATTTT. This encodes CASSREGNQPQHF.

Only a few counts were recorded for this clonotype. The rearrangement uses TRBV12-3 or TRBV12-4 and TRBJ1-2; tentative D call: TRBD1 (6 bases). The CDR3 length is 15 residues. V gave up 7 bases and J gave up 0 bases, with 15 bases separating them. The CDR3 is CASTGGPDANYGYTF. The CDR3, as DNA: TGTGCCAGCACCGGGGGGCCGGACGCTAACTATGGCTACACCTTC.

J is TRBJ2-2 and V is TRBV7-3; D ambiguous. Trimming removed 7 bases at V and 3 bases at J, with 6 bases between. The CDR3 is made up of 12 amino acids. The germline CDR1 and CDR2 sequences are SGHTA and FQGTGA. The CDR3 DNA sequence: TGTGCCAGCACGCCAGACACCGGGGAGCTGTTTTTT. Protein: CASTPDTGELFF.

The V gene is TRBV7-9, the J gene TRBJ1-4, with a tentative D call TRBD1 (6 bases). The CDR3 runs 15 residues. CDR1 and CDR2 from the germline V gene are SEHNR and FQNEAQ (reference sequence). Trimming took off 5 bases at V and 7 bases at J, with 17 bases between the two ends. The chain's CDR3 is CASSPNPGVAEKLFF. CDR3 coding DNA: TGTGCCAGCAGCCCAAACCCAGGGGTTGCTGAAAAACTGTTTTTT.

This clonotype has a count of ten or more. The rearrangement joins TRBV6-8 to TRBJ2-1; D may match TRBD1 or TRBD2 (8 bases each). The ends were cut back, 5 bases at V and 4 bases at J, with 24 bases in the middle. The CDR3 runs 18 residues. Germline assignment: CDR1 MNHGY and CDR2 SAAAGT. The CDR3 bases are TGTGCCAGCAGTACGACAGGGGTTTCGGCTAGCGGGTACAATGAGCAGTTCTTC. Translating gives CASSTTGVSASGYNEQFF.

This clonotype was seen only a few times. The chain combines TRBV7-2 with TRBJ1-5; D possibly corresponds to TRBD1 (6 bases). V shed 0 bases and J shed 7 bases, with 10 bases lying between them. CDR3 length: 14 amino acids. Germline-derived CDR1 and CDR2 are SGHTA and FQGNSA. The DNA for the CDR3 is TGTGCCAGCAGCTTAGCGCAGGGGCGGCAGCCCCAGCATTTT. Protein sequence: CASSLAQGRQPQHF.

The chain recombines TRBV19 with TRBJ1-5, with D unresolved. CDR1 is LNHDA and CDR2 is SQIVND in the germline V gene (reference sequence). Trimming shortened V by 1 base and J by 5 bases, and 6 bases separated the two germline ends. CDR3 length: 13 residues. CDR3 residues: CASSIAADQPQHF. The CDR3 DNA reads as TGTGCCAGTAGTATAGCAGCGGATCAGCCCCAGCATTTT. The complete variable domain, with remaining parts taken from reference TRBV19 and TRBJ1-5, reads DGGITQSPKYLFRKEGQNVTLSCEQNLNHDAMYWYRQDPGQGLRLIYYSQIVNDFQKGDIAEGYSVSREKKESFPLTVTSAQKNPTAFYLCASSIAADQPQHFGDGTRLSIL.

The gene calls are TRBV18 and TRBJ1-6; the D is unclear. Germline values: CDR1 KGHSH, CDR2 LQKENI. The V end lost 5 bases, the J end lost 10 bases, and 18 bases lay between the germline ends. The CDR3 totals 15 residues. CDR3 sequence (DNA): TGTGCCAGCTCATCCGGGCAGGCGGCTCGGTCACCCCTCCACTTT. It encodes CASSSGQAARSPLHF.

The table lists this clonotype with a few counts. V usage is TRBV30 and J usage is TRBJ2-1; TRBD2 matches 9 bases. This CDR3 comprises 14 residues. CDR1 is GTSNPN and CDR2 is SVGIG in the germline V gene (reference sequence). Germline trimming cut 3 bases from V and 5 bases from J; bases unmatched to any gene: 5. CDR3 DNA: TGTGCCTGGAGCCCCGGGACTAGCCACAATGAGCAGTTCTTC. Protein product: CAWSPGTSHNEQFF. Drawing the rest from reference TRBV30 and TRBJ2-1, the complete variable domain is SQTIHQWPATLVQPVGSPLSLECTVEGTSNPNLYWYRQAAGRGLQLLFYSVGIGQISSEVPQNLSASRPQDRQFILSSKKLLLSDSGFYLCAWSPGTSHNEQFFGPGTRLTVL.

The chain links TRBV29-1 to TRBJ2-5; 7 positions match TRBD1. Germline CDR1 and CDR2: SQVTM and ANQGSEA. The CDR3 contains 12 residues. After removal of 7 bases from V and 2 bases from J, the junction contained 4 bases not matched to a gene. CDR3 coding DNA: TGCAGCGCGTCGACAGGGCAAGAGACCCAGTACTTC. Its translation: CSASTGQETQYF.

This CDR3 reads CASRTDSTDTQYF. The CDR3 nucleotides read TGTGCCAGCAGGACGGACTCTACAGATACGCAGTATTTT. The gene calls are TRBV28 and TRBJ2-3, with a possible D match to TRBD2 (5 bases). Trimming removed 6 bases from V and 3 bases from J, with 10 bases in between. This CDR3 region has 13 residues. Germline-derived CDR1 and CDR2 are MDHEN and SYDVKM.

The CDR3 DNA reads TGCGCCAGCAGCTTCGGACTAGCGGGGCTGTACCAAGAGACCCAGTACTTC. Residues: CASSFGLAGLYQETQYF. The chain combines TRBV5-1 with TRBJ2-5; 12 positions match TRBD2. V was clipped by 2 bases and J by 0 bases; unmatched bases: 5. This CDR3 is 17 amino acids long. Germline V CDR1 and CDR2: SGHRS, YFSETQ. Full variable domain (missing parts from reference TRBV5-1 and TRBJ2-5): KAGVTQTPRYLIKTRGQQVTLSCSPISGHRSVSWYQQTPGQGLQFLFEYFSETQRNKGNFPGRFSGRQFSNSRSEMNVSTLELGDSALYLCASSFGLAGLYQETQYFGPGTRLLVL.

The V and J genes are TRBV6-2 or TRBV6-3 and TRBJ2-6; D could derive from TRBD1 or TRBD2 (6 bases each). The CDR3 consists of 15 residues. Germline V lookup: CDR1 MNHEY, CDR2 SVGEGT. The V end was cut by 5 bases, the J end by 0 bases, with 8 bases between. The CDR3 reads CASSKGGSGANVLTF. The DNA of the CDR3 is TGTGCCAGCAGTAAGGGGGGCTCTGGGGCCAACGTCCTGACTTTC.

This clonotype was seen only a few times. J is TRBJ2-7 and V is TRBV5-6, with 9 bases fitting TRBD2. Germline V gene data show CDR1 as SGHDT and CDR2 as YYEEEE. The CDR3 contains 16 residues. Trimming cost V 1 base and J 6 bases; bases outside gene matches: 11. Written as DNA, the CDR3 is TGTGCCAGCAGCTTGATAACATATGGGACTAGCATCGAGCAGTACTTC. Protein: CASSLITYGTSIEQYF.

In its sample, this clonotype was seen a few times. The chain uses TRBV7-2 and TRBJ1-1; TRBD1 is a possible D gene (6 bases). Germline-derived CDR1 and CDR2 are SGHTA and FQGNSA. There are 16 residues in the CDR3. V shed 1 base and J shed 0 bases, with 12 bases lying between them. CDR3 in amino acids: CASSLVGWDMNTEAFF. The CDR3 bases are TGTGCCAGCAGCTTAGTGGGCTGGGACATGAACACTGAAGCTTTCTTT.